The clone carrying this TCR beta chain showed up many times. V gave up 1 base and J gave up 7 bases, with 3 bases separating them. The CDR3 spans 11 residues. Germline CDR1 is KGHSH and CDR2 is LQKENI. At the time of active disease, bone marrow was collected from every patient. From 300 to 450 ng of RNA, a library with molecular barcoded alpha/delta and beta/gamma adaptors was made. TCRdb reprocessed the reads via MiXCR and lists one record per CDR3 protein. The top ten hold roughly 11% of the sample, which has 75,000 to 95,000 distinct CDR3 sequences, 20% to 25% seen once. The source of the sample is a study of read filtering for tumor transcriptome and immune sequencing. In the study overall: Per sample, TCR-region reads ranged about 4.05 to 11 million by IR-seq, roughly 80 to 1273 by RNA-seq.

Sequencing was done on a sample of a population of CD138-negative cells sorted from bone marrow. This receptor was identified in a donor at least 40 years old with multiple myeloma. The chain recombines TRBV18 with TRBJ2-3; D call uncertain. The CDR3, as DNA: TGTGCCAGCTCACCACGAAATACGCAGTATTTT. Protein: CASSPRNTQYF.